This T cell receptor beta chain emerged from a study of blood T cell repertoires in COVID-19. Clones were sequenced by immunoSEQ multiplex PCR, and TCRdb holds only the in-frame ones, with some missing. The sample carries about 220,000 clones, about 88% recorded once. This receptor was obtained from a woman in her 30s who had recovered from COVID-19. Material for sequencing was PBMCs or T cells enriched from blood (not recorded which).

CDR3 in DNA: TGTGCCAGCAGCTTTCGGATGGGAGGGATCAATCAGCCCCAGCATTTT. This codes for CASSFRMGGINQPQHF. The rearrangement joins TRBV7-8 to TRBJ1-5; D remains ambiguous. Germline V gene lookup returns CDR1 SGHVS and CDR2 FQNEAQ. CDR3 length: 16 residues. The V end lost 3 bases, the J end lost 3 bases, and 15 bases lay between the germline ends.